Detailed here is one TCR beta chain. Only in-frame clones appear in the TCRdb table, and some are missing; sequencing was by immunoSEQ multiplex PCR. The repertoire holds 180,000 or so clones, with approximately 92% as singletons. J gave up 5 bases and V 2 bases, and 10 bases lay outside the gene matches. Germline CDR1 reads MNHEY; CDR2 reads SMNVEV (reference sequence). The CDR3 runs to 17 residues. These data originate in a study of control samples from healthy donors and cancer patients. The receptor's source is a woman aged 60-70 years in good health. Sequences were obtained from blood. The chain employs TRBV27 and TRBJ1-4; 8 positions match TRBD1. This CDR3 is CASSLEKGRGPNEKLFF. CDR3 DNA: TGTGCCAGCAGTTTAGAAAAAGGCAGGGGGCCGAATGAAAAACTGTTTTTT.